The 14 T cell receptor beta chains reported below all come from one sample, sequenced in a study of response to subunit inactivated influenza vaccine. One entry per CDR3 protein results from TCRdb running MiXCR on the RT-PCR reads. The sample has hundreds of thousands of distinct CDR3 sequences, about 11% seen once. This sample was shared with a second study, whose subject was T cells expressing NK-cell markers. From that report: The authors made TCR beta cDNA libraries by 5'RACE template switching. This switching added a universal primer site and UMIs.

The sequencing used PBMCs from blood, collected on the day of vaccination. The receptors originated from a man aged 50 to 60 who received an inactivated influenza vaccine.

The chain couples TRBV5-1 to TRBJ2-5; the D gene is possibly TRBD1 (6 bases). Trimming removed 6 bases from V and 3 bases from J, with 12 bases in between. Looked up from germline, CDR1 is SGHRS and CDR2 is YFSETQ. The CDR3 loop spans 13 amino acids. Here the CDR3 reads CASNKQGEETQYF. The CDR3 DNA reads TGCGCCAGCAATAAACAGGGAGAAGAGACCCAGTACTTC.

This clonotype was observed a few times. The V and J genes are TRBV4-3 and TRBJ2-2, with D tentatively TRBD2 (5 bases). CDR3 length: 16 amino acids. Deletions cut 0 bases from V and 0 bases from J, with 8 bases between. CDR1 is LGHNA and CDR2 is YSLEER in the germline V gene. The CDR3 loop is CASSQESGANTGELFF. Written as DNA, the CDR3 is TGCGCCAGCAGCCAAGAGTCCGGGGCGAACACCGGGGAGCTGTTTTTT.

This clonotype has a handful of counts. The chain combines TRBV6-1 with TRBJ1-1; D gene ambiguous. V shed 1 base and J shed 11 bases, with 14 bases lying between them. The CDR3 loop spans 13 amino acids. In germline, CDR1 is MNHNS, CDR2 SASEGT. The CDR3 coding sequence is TGTGCCAGCAGTGAAGGCAGAAGGGTCGGGGCTTTCTTT. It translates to CASSEGRRVGAFF.

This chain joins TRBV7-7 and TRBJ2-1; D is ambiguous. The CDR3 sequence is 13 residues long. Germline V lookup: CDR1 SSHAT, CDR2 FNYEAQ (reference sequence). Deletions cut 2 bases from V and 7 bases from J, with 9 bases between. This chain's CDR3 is CASSLSLGNEQFF. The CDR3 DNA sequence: TGTGCCAGCAGCTTATCGTTAGGTAATGAGCAGTTCTTC.

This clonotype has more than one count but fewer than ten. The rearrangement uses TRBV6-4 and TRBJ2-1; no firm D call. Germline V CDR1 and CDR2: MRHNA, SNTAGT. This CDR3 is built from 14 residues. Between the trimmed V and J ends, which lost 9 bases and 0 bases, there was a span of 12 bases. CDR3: CASATESSYNEQFF. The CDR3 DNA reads TGTGCCAGTGCGACTGAGAGCTCCTACAATGAGCAGTTCTTC.

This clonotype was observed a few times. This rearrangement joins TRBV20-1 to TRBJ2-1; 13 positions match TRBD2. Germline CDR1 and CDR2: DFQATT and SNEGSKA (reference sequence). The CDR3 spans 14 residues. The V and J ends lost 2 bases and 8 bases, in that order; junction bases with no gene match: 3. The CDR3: CSARTSGRVYEQFF. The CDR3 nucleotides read TGCAGTGCTAGAACTAGCGGGAGGGTGTATGAGCAGTTCTTC.

The chain's CDR3 is CASSLGGARSFEAFF. In DNA, the CDR3 is TGCGCCAGCAGCTTGGGAGGGGCGCGGTCGTTTGAAGCTTTCTTT. The rearrangement joins TRBV5-1 to TRBJ1-1; a weak D match, TRBD1 (5 bases). The CDR3 is 15 residues long. Trimming removed 0 bases at V and 7 bases at J, with 16 bases between. The germline gives CDR1 SGHRS, CDR2 YFSETQ.

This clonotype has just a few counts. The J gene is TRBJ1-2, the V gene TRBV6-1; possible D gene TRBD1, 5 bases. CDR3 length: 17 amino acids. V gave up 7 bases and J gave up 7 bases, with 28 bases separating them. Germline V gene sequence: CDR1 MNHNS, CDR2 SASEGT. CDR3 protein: CASTSRLRDRGLGGYTF. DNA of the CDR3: TGTGCCAGCACAAGTAGGCTTCGGGACCGAGGTCTGGGTGGCTACACCTTC.

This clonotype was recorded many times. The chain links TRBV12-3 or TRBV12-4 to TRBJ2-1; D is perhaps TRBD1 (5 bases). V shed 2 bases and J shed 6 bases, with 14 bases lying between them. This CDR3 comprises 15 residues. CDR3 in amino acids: CASSLLGQGVNEQFF. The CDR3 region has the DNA TGTGCCAGCAGTTTATTGGGGCAGGGCGTCAATGAGCAGTTCTTC.

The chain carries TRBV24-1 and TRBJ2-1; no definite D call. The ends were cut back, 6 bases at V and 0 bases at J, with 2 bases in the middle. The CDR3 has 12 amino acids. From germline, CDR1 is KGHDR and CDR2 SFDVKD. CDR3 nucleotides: TGTGCCACCAGTCTCTCCTACAATGAGCAGTTCTTC. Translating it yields CATSLSYNEQFF.

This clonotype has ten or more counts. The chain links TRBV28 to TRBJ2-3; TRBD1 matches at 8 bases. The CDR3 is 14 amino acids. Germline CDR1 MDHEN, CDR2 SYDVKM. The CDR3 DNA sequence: TGTGGCGGACAGGGTCCAGCATCCACAGATACGCAGTATTTT. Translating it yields CGGQGPASTDTQYF.

Here the CDR3 DNA reads TGCAGTGCTAGAGAATTGGACATACAAGAGACCCAGTACTTC. This encodes CSARELDIQETQYF. The V and J genes are TRBV20-1 and TRBJ2-5, with a tentative D call TRBD1 (5 bases). The V gene's germline CDR1 is DFQATT and CDR2 SNEGSKA (reference sequence). CDR3 length: 14 amino acids. V lost 0 bases, J lost 2 bases, and 10 bases lay in between.

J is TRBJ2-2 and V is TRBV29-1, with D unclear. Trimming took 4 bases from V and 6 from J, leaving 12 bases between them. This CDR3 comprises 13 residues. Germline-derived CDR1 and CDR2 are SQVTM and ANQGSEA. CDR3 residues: CSVVSTNAGELFF. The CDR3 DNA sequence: TGCAGCGTTGTTTCCACCAATGCCGGGGAGCTGTTTTTT.

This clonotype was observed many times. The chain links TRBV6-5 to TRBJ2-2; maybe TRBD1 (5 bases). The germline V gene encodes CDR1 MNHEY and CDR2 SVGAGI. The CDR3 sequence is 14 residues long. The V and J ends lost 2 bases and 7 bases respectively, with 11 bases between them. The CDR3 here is CASSYKGQSGELFF. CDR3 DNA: TGTGCCAGCAGTTACAAGGGGCAGAGCGGGGAGCTGTTTTTT.